The rows below give T cell receptor beta chains drawn from one sample of a study of OX40 agonist ivuxolimab in advanced cancers. TCRdb's copy holds only in-frame clones and misses some; the assay was immunoSEQ multiplex PCR. Counted here are roughly 49,000 clones, 80% to 90% occurring once; the ten biggest clones make up about a tenth. Sequenced here: CD4+ or CD8+ T cells sorted from blood, sampled in a trial of the OX40 agonist ivuxolimab. The receptors were sampled from an adult with an advanced solid tumor such as melanoma, head and neck, liver or kidney cancer. CDR3s include the opening cysteine and the closing phenylalanine or tryptophan. The order of the fields is J gene, V gene, clone size, D gene, CDR3 protein, CDR3 DNA. A D gene is named only where the DNA matches it firmly. Some rows have no size entry. The others give once, few or many, or a class for an expanded clone.

j_call: TRBJ2-1; v_call: TRBV7-6; clone_size: NA; d_call: TRBD2; cdr3_aa: CASTRDYSSYNEQFF; cdr3_nt: TGTGCCAGCACCCGGGACTATAGCTCCTACAATGAGCAGTTCTTC
j_call: TRBJ2-5; v_call: TRBV11-2; clone_size: few; d_call: TRBD1; cdr3_aa: CASSLNRGYQETQYF; cdr3_nt: TGTGCCAGCAGCTTAAACAGGGGGTACCAAGAGACCCAGTACTTC
j_call: TRBJ1-1; v_call: TRBV4-3; clone_size: NA; d_call: NA; cdr3_aa: CASSQYRAAEAFF; cdr3_nt: TGCGCCAGCAGCCAATACAGGGCCGCTGAAGCTTTCTTT
j_call: TRBJ1-2; v_call: TRBV18; clone_size: NA; d_call: NA; cdr3_aa: CASSPDYGYTF; cdr3_nt: TGTGCCAGCTCACCGGACTATGGCTACACCTTC
j_call: TRBJ1-5; v_call: TRBV7-8; clone_size: NA; d_call: TRBD1; cdr3_aa: CASSRKSRGQGADQPQHF; cdr3_nt: TGTGCCAGCAGTCGTAAAAGTCGGGGACAGGGGGCTGATCAGCCCCAGCATTTT
j_call: TRBJ2-7; v_call: TRBV27; clone_size: NA; d_call: TRBD1; cdr3_aa: CASRDRVTSYEQYF; cdr3_nt: TGTGCCAGCAGGGACAGGGTGACTTCCTACGAGCAGTACTTC
j_call: TRBJ2-7; v_call: TRBV7-6; clone_size: NA; d_call: TRBD2; cdr3_aa: CASSFSGLSYEQYF; cdr3_nt: TGTGCCAGCAGCTTTAGCGGGCTCTCCTACGAGCAGTACTTC
j_call: TRBJ1-3; v_call: TRBV5-8; clone_size: NA; d_call: TRBD1; cdr3_aa: CASSLTGTGQGNTIYF; cdr3_nt: TGTGCCAGCAGCCTGACCGGGACAGGGCAAGGAAACACCATATATTTT
j_call: TRBJ2-7; v_call: TRBV5-1; clone_size: NA; d_call: TRBD1; cdr3_aa: CASSAGQGRDEQYF; cdr3_nt: TGCGCCAGCAGCGCTGGACAGGGGAGGGACGAGCAGTACTTC
j_call: TRBJ2-7; v_call: TRBV6-6; clone_size: NA; d_call: TRBD2; cdr3_aa: CASSSWEGYEQYF; cdr3_nt: TGTGCCAGCAGTTCCTGGGAGGGCTACGAGCAGTACTTC
j_call: TRBJ2-7; v_call: TRBV19; clone_size: NA; d_call: TRBD2; cdr3_aa: CASSIPGGTYEQYF; cdr3_nt: TGTGCCAGTAGTATTCCGGGGGGGACCTACGAGCAGTACTTC
j_call: TRBJ1-2; v_call: TRBV19; clone_size: NA; d_call: NA; cdr3_aa: CASSLSRGPNYGYTF; cdr3_nt: TGTGCCAGTAGTCTTTCCCGCGGTCCTAACTATGGCTACACCTTC
j_call: TRBJ1-1; v_call: TRBV14; clone_size: NA; d_call: NA; cdr3_aa: CASRASGRMNTEAFF; cdr3_nt: TGTGCCAGCAGGGCTAGTGGGCGCATGAACACTGAAGCTTTCTTT
j_call: TRBJ2-1; v_call: TRBV4-3; clone_size: NA; d_call: TRBD2; cdr3_aa: CASSQPSGGAYNEQFF; cdr3_nt: TGCGCCAGCAGCCAACCTAGCGGGGGGGCCTACAATGAGCAGTTCTTC
j_call: TRBJ2-1; v_call: TRBV19; clone_size: NA; d_call: TRBD1; cdr3_aa: CASSVRDRLSNEQFF; cdr3_nt: TGTGCCAGTAGTGTACGGGACAGGCTAAGCAATGAGCAGTTCTTC
j_call: TRBJ2-2; v_call: TRBV30; clone_size: few; d_call: TRBD1; cdr3_aa: CAWGSGQDDPTGELFF; cdr3_nt: TGTGCCTGGGGCTCAGGACAGGATGATCCCACCGGGGAGCTGTTTTTT
j_call: TRBJ2-3; v_call: TRBV5-4; clone_size: NA; d_call: NA; cdr3_aa: CASSLVGTAGDTQYF; cdr3_nt: TGTGCCAGCAGCTTGGTTGGGACAGCGGGAGATACGCAGTATTTT
j_call: TRBJ1-2; v_call: TRBV6-5; clone_size: NA; d_call: TRBD1; cdr3_aa: CASSYLQGYGGYTF; cdr3_nt: TGTGCCAGCAGTTACCTACAGGGGTATGGAGGCTACACCTTC
j_call: TRBJ1-5; v_call: TRBV7-2; clone_size: NA; d_call: NA; cdr3_aa: CASSLGGGLGQPQHF; cdr3_nt: TGTGCCAGCAGCTTAGGTGGGGGTCTGGGTCAGCCCCAGCATTTT
j_call: TRBJ2-5; v_call: TRBV9; clone_size: NA; d_call: TRBD2; cdr3_aa: CASSDSGSGWYQETQYF; cdr3_nt: TGTGCCAGCAGTGATAGCGGGAGCGGGTGGTACCAAGAGACCCAGTACTTC
j_call: TRBJ2-1; v_call: TRBV7-3; clone_size: NA; d_call: TRBD1; cdr3_aa: CASSPKPPPGTGFSNEQFF; cdr3_nt: TGTGCCAGCAGCCCTAAACCCCCCCCGGGGACAGGGTTTTCCAATGAGCAGTTCTTC
j_call: TRBJ1-1; v_call: TRBV2; clone_size: NA; d_call: NA; cdr3_aa: CASWPFTGNTEAFF; cdr3_nt: TGTGCCAGCTGGCCTTTTACCGGGAACACTGAAGCTTTCTTT
j_call: TRBJ1-1; v_call: TRBV5-6; clone_size: NA; d_call: NA; cdr3_aa: CASSFLRTEEAFF; cdr3_nt: TGTGCCAGCAGCTTTCTTCGGACCGAAGAAGCTTTCTTT
j_call: TRBJ2-3; v_call: TRBV7-6; clone_size: once; d_call: TRBD2; cdr3_aa: CASSLEASGGRTDTQYF; cdr3_nt: TGTGCCAGCAGCTTAGAGGCTAGCGGGGGGCGAACAGATACGCAGTATTTT
j_call: TRBJ1-1; v_call: TRBV27; clone_size: NA; d_call: NA; cdr3_aa: CATSGGRAEAFF; cdr3_nt: TGTGCCACCTCGGGGGGGCGGGCTGAAGCTTTCTTT
j_call: TRBJ2-7; v_call: TRBV9; clone_size: once; d_call: TRBD2; cdr3_aa: CASTPGLAALRFDEQYF; cdr3_nt: TGTGCCAGCACCCCGGGACTAGCGGCGCTCCGTTTCGACGAGCAGTACTTC
j_call: TRBJ2-3; v_call: TRBV4-3; clone_size: NA; d_call: NA; cdr3_aa: CASSLDNPVGDTQYF; cdr3_nt: TGCGCCAGCAGTCTAGATAATCCGGTGGGCGATACGCAGTATTTT
j_call: TRBJ2-5; v_call: TRBV7-9; clone_size: NA; d_call: NA; cdr3_aa: CASSSRGDGKETQYF; cdr3_nt: TGTGCCAGCAGCTCCAGGGGAGACGGCAAAGAGACCCAGTACTTC
j_call: TRBJ2-7; v_call: TRBV4-1; clone_size: NA; d_call: NA; cdr3_aa: CASSPGAANSYEQYF; cdr3_nt: TGCGCCAGCAGCCCCGGAGCCGCTAACTCCTACGAGCAGTACTTC
j_call: TRBJ1-5; v_call: TRBV19; clone_size: NA; d_call: TRBD1; cdr3_aa: CASGGVDRGRKSNQPQHF; cdr3_nt: TGTGCCAGTGGTGGTGTGGACAGGGGGCGGAAGAGCAATCAGCCCCAGCATTTT
j_call: TRBJ2-3; v_call: TRBV28; clone_size: few; d_call: TRBD2; cdr3_aa: CASSLSGGRAATDTQYF; cdr3_nt: TGTGCCAGCAGTTTATCTGGCGGGAGGGCCGCCACAGATACGCAGTATTTT
j_call: TRBJ2-3; v_call: TRBV9; clone_size: NA; d_call: TRBD2; cdr3_aa: CASSVGGREVLDTQYF; cdr3_nt: TGTGCCAGCAGCGTAGGGGGGCGGGAGGTACTCGATACGCAGTATTTT
j_call: TRBJ2-7; v_call: TRBV4-2; clone_size: NA; d_call: NA; cdr3_aa: CASSLGGYEQYF; cdr3_nt: TGTGCCAGCAGCCTTGGAGGCTACGAGCAGTACTTC
j_call: TRBJ1-3; v_call: TRBV4-2; clone_size: NA; d_call: NA; cdr3_aa: CASSQDSVTGGNTIYF; cdr3_nt: TGTGCCAGCAGCCAAGATTCTGTGACAGGAGGAAACACCATATATTTT
j_call: TRBJ2-7; v_call: TRBV19; clone_size: NA; d_call: NA; cdr3_aa: CASSPSQVTYEQYF; cdr3_nt: TGTGCCAGTAGTCCTTCACAGGTTACCTACGAGCAGTACTTC
j_call: TRBJ1-4; v_call: TRBV20-1; clone_size: NA; d_call: NA; cdr3_aa: CSAPPCGKLFF; cdr3_nt: TGCAGTGCTCCGCCGTGCGGGAAACTGTTTTTT
j_call: TRBJ2-7; v_call: TRBV5-4; clone_size: NA; d_call: NA; cdr3_aa: CAGSFAWRFGYEQYF; cdr3_nt: TGTGCCGGCAGCTTTGCGTGGAGGTTCGGTTACGAGCAGTACTTC
j_call: TRBJ1-2; v_call: TRBV29-1; clone_size: NA; d_call: NA; cdr3_aa: CSVGTFTVDHTF; cdr3_nt: TGCAGCGTTGGTACCTTCACAGTCGACCACACCTTC
j_call: TRBJ2-7; v_call: TRBV13; clone_size: NA; d_call: NA; cdr3_aa: CASHPQSSYEQYF; cdr3_nt: TGTGCCAGCCATCCCCAAAGCTCCTACGAGCAGTACTTC
j_call: TRBJ2-1; v_call: TRBV27; clone_size: NA; d_call: NA; cdr3_aa: CASSPNYYNEQFF; cdr3_nt: TGTGCCAGCAGCCCCAACTACTACAATGAGCAGTTCTTC
j_call: TRBJ2-3; v_call: TRBV13; clone_size: few; d_call: NA; cdr3_aa: CASSSSEGAQYF; cdr3_nt: TGTGCCAGCAGCTCCTCAGAAGGAGCGCAGTATTTT
j_call: TRBJ2-5; v_call: TRBV6-5; clone_size: NA; d_call: NA; cdr3_aa: CASGEQETQYF; cdr3_nt: TGTGCCAGCGGGGAACAAGAGACCCAGTACTTC